The entry below gives a single TCR beta chain sequence along with its context. Its target is unknown. This record belongs to a study of T cells expressing NK-cell markers. As for the study in general: Sorted CD3+CD56+NKG2C+, CD3+CD56+NKG2C- and CD3+CD56-NKG2C+ T-cell subsets were beta-chain profiled.

Scientists made TCR beta cDNA using 5'RACE template switching with UMIs. Reprocessing the 5' RACE reads, TCRdb reports a single entry for every CDR3 protein and omits DNA. The table lists about 15,000 distinct CDR3 sequences, with around 50% in the top ten. The CDR3 contains 15 residues. Germline V gives CDR1 SGHAT, CDR2 FQNNGV. Findings and limits, study-wide: The study found these clonotypes also leading the CD3+CD56-NKG2C+ fraction in a few donors. Certain NKG2C+ T cell clones were expanded, and their HCMV specificity remained unclear.

Sequenced input: blood T cells: a sorted CD56 or NKG2C T cell subset, CD4+ or CD8+ T cells, or bulk PBMC T cells (not recorded which). The origin of this receptor is a man aged 18 to 69 in good health. The chain couples TRBV11-2 to TRBJ2-3. CDR3 loop: CASSLGLLTVDTQYF.